Below are 6 T cell receptor beta chains sequenced from a single sample in a study of T cell responses to AZD1222 COVID-19 vaccine. Sequenced by immunoSEQ multiplex PCR; TCRdb stores in-frame clones only, minus some. The sample totals around 150,000 clones. The sample consisted of peripheral blood. These receptors originate from an adult in good health.

The chain recombines TRBV9 with TRBJ2-7; 15 bases align to TRBD2. The CDR3 length is 19 residues. V shed 0 bases and J 2 bases; nucleotides not matched to a gene: 9. The germline V gene encodes CDR1 SGDLS and CDR2 YYNGEE. This CDR3 reads CASSVGPGTSGGTPYEQYF. The CDR3 bases are TGTGCCAGCAGCGTAGGACCCGGGACTAGCGGGGGGACCCCCTACGAGCAGTACTTC.

The chain carries TRBV19 and TRBJ1-2, with D tentatively TRBD1 (5 bases). The CDR3 runs to 14 residues. The germline V gene encodes CDR1 LNHDA and CDR2 SQIVND (reference sequence). V was cut by 2 bases and J by 3 bases, with 10 bases left in between. The CDR3: CASSIRGVDYGYTF. The CDR3 DNA reads TGTGCCAGTAGTATAAGAGGGGTGGACTATGGCTACACCTTC.

The chain links TRBV19 to TRBJ1-2; D possibly corresponds to TRBD1 (5 bases). The CDR3 sequence is 14 residues long. Germline CDR1 LNHDA, CDR2 SQIVND (reference sequence). With 10 bases removed from V and 2 bases from J, the gap between germline ends came to 17 bases. CDR3: CATLAGGVNYGYTF. CDR3 nucleotides: TGTGCCACCCTAGCTGGGGGAGTCAACTATGGCTACACCTTC.

The CDR3 loop reads CASSGTSGVNEQFF. The CDR3 DNA sequence: TGTGCCAGCAGTGGGACTAGCGGGGTCAATGAGCAGTTCTTC. The J gene is TRBJ2-1, the V gene TRBV2, with 12 bases fitting TRBD2. Germline lookup yields CDR1 SNHLY and CDR2 FYNNEI. The CDR3 is 14 residues long. Trimming at V came to 4 bases and at J to 6 bases, leaving 1 base not matched to a gene.

The gene calls are TRBV27 and TRBJ1-3; no clear D. Germline V gene sequence: CDR1 MNHEY, CDR2 SMNVEV (reference sequence). The CDR3 consists of 14 residues. Trimming stripped 5 bases from V and 0 bases from J, with 8 bases between. The CDR3 sequence: CASSLVGSGNTIYF. The DNA for the CDR3 is TGTGCCAGCAGTCTGGTAGGCTCTGGAAACACCATATATTTT.

This chain joins TRBV7-8 and TRBJ1-5, with D perhaps matching TRBD1 (6 bases). The V end lost 5 bases, the J end lost 7 bases, and 24 bases lay between the germline ends. The CDR3 spans 17 residues. Germline values: CDR1 SGHVS, CDR2 FQNEAQ. Here the CDR3 reads CASSPMRTASEGQPQHF. The CDR3 coding sequence is TGTGCCAGCAGCCCAATGCGGACAGCCTCCGAGGGACAGCCCCAGCATTTT.